The next 4 T cell receptor beta chains were all read from a single sample in a study of T cells in Graves' hyperthyroidism and ophthalmopathy. Amplified regions were TCR beta CDR3 sequences from RNA transcripts. The TCR CDR3 first-round RT-PCR relied on the HTBI primer set. Each CDR3 protein is one row after TCRdb ran MiXCR on the multiplex PCR reads. Here the sample spans some 570,000 distinct CDR3 sequences, roughly 15% being singletons. Sequenced material: blood. The receptors were sampled from a woman under 30 with Graves' ophthalmopathy.

The chain uses TRBV2 and TRBJ2-2, with TRBD2 matching 7 bases. The V and J ends lost 5 bases and 1 base, in that order; junction bases with no gene match: 10. This CDR3 spans 17 amino acids. Germline CDR1 SNHLY, CDR2 FYNNEI. The CDR3 nucleotides are TGTGCCAGCAGTCATTCCGGAACTAGCGAGAACACCGGGGAGCTGTTTTTT. Its translation is CASSHSGTSENTGELFF.

Comments on this clonotype: The junction and the germline gene differ at one end; a read error may be behind it. The CDR3 reads CASSLGPGLAGASIDTQYF. CDR3 DNA sequence: TGTGCCAGCAGCTTAGGACCGGGACTAGCGGGGGCAAGCATAGATACGCAGTATTTT. The rearrangement links TRBV7-9 to TRBJ2-3; 14 bases align to TRBD2. CDR3 length: 19 residues. The germline V gene has CDR1 SEHNR and CDR2 FQNEAQ (reference sequence).

The gene calls are TRBV5-1 and TRBJ2-5; the D gene is possibly TRBD2 (6 bases). CDR1 and CDR2 (germline): SGHRS, YFSETQ. This CDR3 region has 14 residues. Deletions cut 2 bases from V and 4 bases from J, with 12 bases between. The DNA of the CDR3 is TGCGCCAGCAGCTTTGAGGCGGGATTAGAGACCCAGTACTTC. Translation: CASSFEAGLETQYF. The whole variable domain, remainder taken from reference TRBV5-1 and TRBJ2-5, is KAGVTQTPRYLIKTRGQQVTLSCSPISGHRSVSWYQQTPGQGLQFLFEYFSETQRNKGNFPGRFSGRQFSNSRSEMNVSTLELGDSALYLCASSFEAGLETQYFGPGTRLLVL.

V usage is TRBV20-1 and J usage is TRBJ2-5; 15 nucleotides align to TRBD2. The germline V gene has CDR1 DFQATT and CDR2 SNEGSKA (reference sequence). The length of the CDR3 is 14 residues. V dropped 6 bases and J dropped 4; count of bases not matched to a gene: 3. The CDR3 DNA reads as TGCAGTGCCCCGGGACTAGCGGGAGGAGAGACCCAGTACTTC. Protein product: CSAPGLAGGETQYF.